These T cell receptor beta chains were read from a single sample in a study of T cells in Graves' hyperthyroidism and ophthalmopathy. TCRdb re-analysed the multiplex PCR reads in MiXCR, keeping a single row per CDR3 protein. The data show approximately 640,000 distinct CDR3 sequences, with roughly 17% seen just once and less than 20% held by the top ten. Sequencing used blood. These receptors came from a man aged 50 or older with Graves' hyperthyroidism. Each CDR3 is given with its conserved first and last residue. D genes are given only for firm matches. Expanded clones are given a class, and other clones once, few, many or no size at all.

len	v_gene	abundance	j_gene	d_gene	CDR3aa	CDR3nt
13	TRBV29-1	few	TRBJ2-7	TRBD1	CSVSPGQGLEQYF	TGCAGCGTTTCTCCGGGACAGGGGCTCGAGCAGTACTTC
14	TRBV25-1	.	TRBJ2-3	.	CASSAFRGTDTQYF	TGTGCCAGCAGTGCATTCAGGGGCACAGATACGCAGTATTTT
14	TRBV13	few	TRBJ2-1	.	CASSPRGSIREQFF	TGTGCCAGCAGCCCCCGGGGGAGTATACGCGAGCAGTTCTTC
15	TRBV5-1	.	TRBJ2-7	TRBD2	CASGLLGTSGYEQYF	TGCGCCAGCGGCTTATTAGGGACTAGCGGCTACGAGCAGTACTTC
14	TRBV9	many	TRBJ2-2	.	CASSAFTGTGELFF	TGTGCCAGCAGCGCCTTTACGGGTACCGGGGAGCTGTTTTTT
15	TRBV5-5	many	TRBJ1-1	.	CASSLWSSSGTEAFF	TGTGCCAGCAGCTTGTGGTCTTCTTCCGGCACTGAAGCTTTCTTT
14	TRBV7-9	many	TRBJ2-7	.	CASSLNSNPYEQYF	TGTGCCAGCAGCTTAAATTCGAATCCCTACGAGCAGTACTTC
13	TRBV20-1	many	TRBJ1-1	TRBD1	CSAFPTGITEAFF	TGCAGTGCTTTCCCGACAGGGATAACTGAAGCTTTCTTT
14	TRBV2	.	TRBJ2-7	.	CASSAAGTSYEQYF	TGTGCCAGCAGTGCTGCGGGGACCTCCTACGAGCAGTACTTC
14	TRBV20-1	few	TRBJ2-5	TRBD2	CSARERLARETQYF	TGCAGTGCTAGAGAACGACTAGCCCGAGAGACCCAGTACTTC
18	TRBV28	many	TRBJ2-6	TRBD1	CASRATRDSRVGANVLTF	TGTGCCAGCAGAGCTACCAGGGACAGCCGAGTCGGGGCCAACGTCCTGACTTTC
11	TRBV28	.	TRBJ2-2	.	CASKRGRELFF	TGTGCCAGCAAACGTGGCCGGGAGCTGTTTTTT
16	TRBV2	many	TRBJ2-3	.	CASSEVGHRYGDTQYF	TGTGCCAGCAGTGAAGTGGGACACCGCTACGGGGATACGCAGTATTTT
16	TRBV7-2	few	TRBJ2-3	TRBD2	CASSSLAGVETDTQYF	TGTGCCAGCAGCTCGCTAGCGGGAGTCGAGACAGATACGCAGTATTTT
14	TRBV27	many	TRBJ2-5	TRBD1	CASSPDRGIKTQYF	TGTGCCAGCAGTCCGGACAGGGGGATAAAGACCCAGTACTTC
18	TRBV3-1	.	TRBJ2-7	TRBD2	CASSQDKWGTSVSYEQYF	TGTGCCAGCAGCCAAGATAAGTGGGGCACTAGCGTCTCCTACGAGCAGTACTTC
16	TRBV24-1	once	TRBJ2-1	TRBD1	CATSDSTGGDYNEQFF	TGTGCCACCAGTGATTCGACAGGGGGCGATTACAATGAGCAGTTCTTC
11	TRBV27	many	TRBJ1-4	.	CASRLGRKLFF	TGTGCCAGCAGATTGGGACGTAAACTGTTTTTT
15	TRBV6-5	many	TRBJ1-2	.	CASSYNQGRAYGYTF	TGTGCCAGCAGTTACAACCAGGGGAGAGCCTATGGCTACACCTTC
13	TRBV14	many	TRBJ2-1	.	CASSYGLRDEQFF	TGTGCCAGCAGCTACGGGCTCCGGGATGAGCAGTTCTTC
14	TRBV27	few	TRBJ2-4	TRBD2	CASKTRSREGIQYF	TGTGCCAGCAAGACCCGAAGCAGGGAGGGCATTCAGTACTTC
15	TRBV28	many	TRBJ2-3	.	CASSPVSSRTDTQYF	TGTGCCAGCAGTCCTGTGAGTTCCCGCACAGATACGCAGTATTTT
16	TRBV27	many	TRBJ2-5	.	CASSLSHSGGEETQYF	TGTGCCAGCAGTTTATCACACAGTGGAGGGGAGGAGACCCAGTACTTC
18	TRBV6-1	few	TRBJ1-4	.	CASSPRRGRISTNEKLFF	TGTGCCAGCAGTCCCCGGCGGGGACGAATCTCAACTAATGAAAAACTGTTTTTT
15	TRBV6-2/TRBV6-3	many	TRBJ1-4	.	CASSRPGASNEKLFF	TGTGCCAGCAGTCGTCCGGGGGCCTCTAATGAAAAACTGTTTTTT
16	TRBV6-1	many	TRBJ2-1	TRBD2	CASSYSAREGYNEQFF	TGTGCCAGCAGTTACTCAGCCAGGGAGGGCTACAATGAGCAGTTCTTC
14	TRBV28	.	TRBJ2-4	TRBD2	CASGGGLAKNIQYF	TGTGCCAGTGGGGGAGGGTTAGCCAAAAACATTCAGTACTTC
15	TRBV20-1	many	TRBJ2-1	TRBD2	CSAAWPRGGRGEQFF	TGCAGTGCCGCCTGGCCCCGGGGCGGGAGGGGTGAGCAGTTCTTC
15	TRBV28	.	TRBJ1-6	.	CASGQMDRDNSPLHF	TGTGCCAGCGGACAGATGGACAGAGATAATTCACCCCTCCACTTT
15	TRBV12-3/TRBV12-4	many	TRBJ2-5	TRBD2	CASSLRGGKQETQYF	TGTGCCAGCAGTTTACGCGGGGGAAAACAAGAGACCCAGTACTTC
15	TRBV5-1	.	TRBJ2-2	TRBD2	CASSLITSGSGELFF	TGCGCCAGCAGCTTGATTACTAGCGGGTCCGGGGAGCTGTTTTTT
16	TRBV9	.	TRBJ2-1	.	CASSLKGGASYNEQFF	TGTGCCAGCAGCCTCAAGGGGGGAGCTTCCTACAATGAGCAGTTCTTC
16	TRBV4-1	few	TRBJ2-1	.	CASSQDPGLPLVEQFF	TGCGCCAGCAGCCAAGATCCGGGACTGCCCTTGGTTGAGCAGTTCTTC
18	TRBV11-2	many	TRBJ2-5	.	CASSLIGVRRLIKETQYF	TGTGCCAGCAGCTTAATCGGGGTACGGCGACTGATAAAAGAGACCCAGTACTTC
17	TRBV5-5	.	TRBJ2-3	TRBD1	CASSLGRDSDLADTQYF	TGTGCCAGCAGCTTGGGACGGGACAGCGACTTGGCAGATACGCAGTATTTT
14	TRBV19	few	TRBJ1-1	TRBD1	CASTTQGAYFEAFF	TGTGCCAGTACCACACAGGGGGCCTATTTCGAAGCTTTCTTT
14	TRBV2	many	TRBJ2-7	.	CASNLAGVGNEQYF	TGTGCCAGCAACCTAGCCGGAGTAGGAAACGAGCAGTACTTC
14	TRBV5-1	many	TRBJ2-7	.	CASSPGPSEDEQYF	TGCGCCAGCAGCCCTGGCCCCTCCGAGGACGAGCAGTACTTC
17	TRBV12-3/TRBV12-4	many	TRBJ1-5	.	CASSPTHSRGSKQPQHF	TGTGCCAGCAGCCCAACCCACTCAAGGGGTTCGAAGCAGCCCCAGCATTTT
16	TRBV7-9	few	TRBJ2-3	.	CASSPSRAGLTDTQYF	TGTGCCAGCAGCCCCTCTAGAGCGGGCCTCACAGATACGCAGTATTTT
13	TRBV2	many	TRBJ1-2	.	CASSDFLGSGYTF	TGTGCCAGCAGTGATTTTTTGGGTTCTGGCTACACCTTC
15	TRBV27	.	TRBJ2-3	.	CASSSPGHLTDTQYF	TGTGCCAGCAGTTCACCGGGACACCTCACAGATACGCAGTATTTT